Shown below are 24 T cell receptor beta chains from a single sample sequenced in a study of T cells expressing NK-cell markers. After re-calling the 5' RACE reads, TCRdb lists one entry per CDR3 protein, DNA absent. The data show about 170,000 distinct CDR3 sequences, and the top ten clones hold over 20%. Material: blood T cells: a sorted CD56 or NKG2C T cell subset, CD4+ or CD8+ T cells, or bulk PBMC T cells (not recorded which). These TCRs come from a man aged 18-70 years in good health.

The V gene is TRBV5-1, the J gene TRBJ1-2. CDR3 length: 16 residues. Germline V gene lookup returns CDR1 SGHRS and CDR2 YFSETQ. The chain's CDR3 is CASSPPGALDFYGYTF.

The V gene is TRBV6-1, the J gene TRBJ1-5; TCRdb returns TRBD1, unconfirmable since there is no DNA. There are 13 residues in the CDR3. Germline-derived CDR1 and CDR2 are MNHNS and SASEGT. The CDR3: CASGTGETQPQHF.

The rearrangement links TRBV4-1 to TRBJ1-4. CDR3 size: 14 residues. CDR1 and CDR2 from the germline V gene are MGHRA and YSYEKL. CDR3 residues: CASSQDPFNEKLFF.

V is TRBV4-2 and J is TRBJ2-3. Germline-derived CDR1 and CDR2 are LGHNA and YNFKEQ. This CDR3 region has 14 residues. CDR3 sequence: CASSQDHSGDTQYF.

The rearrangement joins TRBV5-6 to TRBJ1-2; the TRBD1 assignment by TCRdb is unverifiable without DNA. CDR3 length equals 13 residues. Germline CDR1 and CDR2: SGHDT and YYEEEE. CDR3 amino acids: CASSSQGAQGYTF.

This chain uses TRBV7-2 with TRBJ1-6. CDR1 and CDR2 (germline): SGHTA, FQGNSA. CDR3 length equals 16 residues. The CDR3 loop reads CASSLRESSYNSPLHF. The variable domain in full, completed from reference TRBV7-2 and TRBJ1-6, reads GAGVSQSPSNKVTEKGKDVELRCDPISGHTALYWYRQSLGQGLEFLIYFQGNSAPDKSGLPSDRFSAERTGGSVSTLTIQRTQQEDSAVYLCASSLRESSYNSPLHFGNGTRLTVT.

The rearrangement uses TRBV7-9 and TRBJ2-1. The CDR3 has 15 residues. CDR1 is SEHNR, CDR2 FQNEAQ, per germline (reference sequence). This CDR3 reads CASSFMDRSYNEQFF.

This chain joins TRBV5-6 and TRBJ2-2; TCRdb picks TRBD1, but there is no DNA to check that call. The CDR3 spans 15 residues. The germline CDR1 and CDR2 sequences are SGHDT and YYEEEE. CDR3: CASSLAGGDAGELFF.

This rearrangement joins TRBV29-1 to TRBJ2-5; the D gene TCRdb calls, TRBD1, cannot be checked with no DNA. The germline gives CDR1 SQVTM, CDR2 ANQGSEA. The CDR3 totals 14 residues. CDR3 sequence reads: CSVHPGQDVLTQYF. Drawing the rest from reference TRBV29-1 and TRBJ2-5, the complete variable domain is SAVISQKPSRDICQRGTSLTIQCQVDSQVTMMFWYRQQPGQSLTLIATANQGSEATYESGFVIDKFPISRPNLTFSTLTVSNMSPEDSSIYLCSVHPGQDVLTQYFGPGTRLLVL.

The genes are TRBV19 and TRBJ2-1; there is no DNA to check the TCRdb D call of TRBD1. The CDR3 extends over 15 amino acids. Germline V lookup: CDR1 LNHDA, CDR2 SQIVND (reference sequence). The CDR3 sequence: CASSFGTVVNNEQFF.

The CDR3 loop reads CASSQSTGERYNEQFF. This chain connects TRBV6-5 to TRBJ2-1; TCRdb's D call, TRBD1, is unchecked because there is no DNA. The V gene's germline CDR1 is MNHEY and CDR2 SVGAGI. The CDR3 has 16 amino acids.

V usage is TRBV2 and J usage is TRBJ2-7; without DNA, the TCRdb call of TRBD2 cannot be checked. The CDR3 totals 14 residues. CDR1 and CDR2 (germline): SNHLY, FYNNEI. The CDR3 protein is CASSKGLAAYEQYF.

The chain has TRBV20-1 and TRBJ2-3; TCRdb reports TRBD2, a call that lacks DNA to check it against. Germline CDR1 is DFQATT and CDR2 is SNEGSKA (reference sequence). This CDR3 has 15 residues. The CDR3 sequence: CSAGPGLVGTDTQYF.

CDR3 sequence reads: CASRPDNQETQYF. The chain recombines TRBV12-3 or TRBV12-4 with TRBJ2-5; checking the TCRdb D call of TRBD1 is not possible without DNA. This CDR3 region has 13 residues.

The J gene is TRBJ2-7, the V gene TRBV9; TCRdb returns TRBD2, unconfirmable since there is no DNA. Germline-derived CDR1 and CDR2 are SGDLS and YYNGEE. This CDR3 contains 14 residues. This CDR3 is CASSGGGAAYEQYF.

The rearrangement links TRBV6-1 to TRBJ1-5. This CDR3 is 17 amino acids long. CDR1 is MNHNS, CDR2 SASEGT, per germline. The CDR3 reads CASSEAYSVGGNQPQHF.

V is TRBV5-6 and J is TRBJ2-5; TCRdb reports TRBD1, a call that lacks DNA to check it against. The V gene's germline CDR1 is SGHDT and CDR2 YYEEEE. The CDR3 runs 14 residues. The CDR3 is CASSLGGTTGTQYF.

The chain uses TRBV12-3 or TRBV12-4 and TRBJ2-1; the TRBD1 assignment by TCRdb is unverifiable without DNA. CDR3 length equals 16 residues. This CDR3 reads CASSLGGAFSYNEQFF.

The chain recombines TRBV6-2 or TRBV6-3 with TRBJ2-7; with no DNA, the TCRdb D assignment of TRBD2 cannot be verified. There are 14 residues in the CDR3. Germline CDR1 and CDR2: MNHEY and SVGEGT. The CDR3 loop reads CASTLVVFSHEQYF.

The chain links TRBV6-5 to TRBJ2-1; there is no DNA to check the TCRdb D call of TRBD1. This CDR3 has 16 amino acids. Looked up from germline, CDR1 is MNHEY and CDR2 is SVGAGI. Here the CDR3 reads CASSYQGTGQRDQQFF.

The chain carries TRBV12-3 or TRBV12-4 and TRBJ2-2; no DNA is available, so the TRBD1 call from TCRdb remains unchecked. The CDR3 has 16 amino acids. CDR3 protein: CASSTGQPANTGELFF.

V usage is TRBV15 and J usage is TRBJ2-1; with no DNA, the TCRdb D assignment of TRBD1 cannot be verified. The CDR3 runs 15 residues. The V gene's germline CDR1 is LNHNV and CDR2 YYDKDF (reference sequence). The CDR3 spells CATSTRRDRVNEQFF.

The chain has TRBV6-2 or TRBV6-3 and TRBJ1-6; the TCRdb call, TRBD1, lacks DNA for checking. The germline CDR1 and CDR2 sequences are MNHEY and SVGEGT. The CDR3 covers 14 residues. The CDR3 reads CASSGTGEYSPLHF.

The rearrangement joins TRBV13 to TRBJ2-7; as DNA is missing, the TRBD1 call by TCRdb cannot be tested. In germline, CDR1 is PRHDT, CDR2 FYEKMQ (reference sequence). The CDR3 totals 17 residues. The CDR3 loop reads CASSGRRGTGGSYEQYF.